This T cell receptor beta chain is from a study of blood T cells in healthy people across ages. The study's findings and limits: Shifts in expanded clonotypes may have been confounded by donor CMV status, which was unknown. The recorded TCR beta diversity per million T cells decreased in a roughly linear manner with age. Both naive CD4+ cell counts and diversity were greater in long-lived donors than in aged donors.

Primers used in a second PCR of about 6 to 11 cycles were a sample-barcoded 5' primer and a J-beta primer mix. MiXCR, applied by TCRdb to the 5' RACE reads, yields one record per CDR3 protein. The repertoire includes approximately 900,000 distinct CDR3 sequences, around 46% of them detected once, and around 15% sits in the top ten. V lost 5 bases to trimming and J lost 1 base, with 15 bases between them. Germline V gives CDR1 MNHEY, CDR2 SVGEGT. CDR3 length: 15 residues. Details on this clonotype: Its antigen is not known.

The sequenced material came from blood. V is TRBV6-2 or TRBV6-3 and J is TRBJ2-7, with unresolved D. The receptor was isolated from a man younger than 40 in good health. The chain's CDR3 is CASSPGAVGSYEQYF. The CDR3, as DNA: TGTGCCAGCAGTCCGGGTGCCGTGGGGTCCTACGAGCAGTACTTC.